Reported below is one T cell receptor beta chain. Its antigen has not been determined. No base-level quality is on record; no much larger clone is a single base apart. The data derive from a study of blood T cell repertoires in COVID-19 (dated by TCRdb to about 2020). A note on the overall study: Collaborator samples came from the United States, Italy and Spain and covered acute and convalescent phases of COVID-19. Where available, HLA class I and class II types were obtained from metadata supplied by the sample provider rather than from assay-based typing. The repertoires were released in a freely available public database meant as a resource for research on the immune response to SARS-CoV-2. Samples were obtained from the ongoing ImmuneRACE study (first 160 participants) and from about 1,300 subjects provided by 6 global collaborators. Nearly every sample came with metadata listing a de-identified subject ID, COVID-19 status, age in years and sex. The prospective study material was composed of cDNA or gDNA derived from T cells, B-cell-depleted T cells, or PBMCs. Subjects who had been exposed to COVID-19, were actively infected with it, or had recovered from it provided the deeply sampled blood TCRbeta repertoires that made up the dataset. Here is what the overall study found, with its caveats: Clinical and demographic metadata were provided uncurated, with the amount varying by source and participant.

Trimming leaves V shorter by 3 bases and J shorter by 5 bases, with the junction holding 8 bases beyond the gene matches. The CDR3 measures 15 amino acids from cysteine to phenylalanine. This entry keeps only the CDR3 DNA: 45 bases, framed from base 1. The germline V gene encodes CDR1 SGHRS and CDR2 YFSETQ. The immunoSEQ Assay, a bias-controlled multiplex PCR, was used to amplify TCRbeta CDR3 regions from genomic DNA. The original pipeline was this. The number of nucleated cells in each sample was estimated by amplification of reference gene primers within the assay. Sequence reads were collapsed and filtered to measure the absolute abundance of every unique TCRbeta CDR3 rearrangement. For each sample, productive Simpson clonality was calculated as the square root of Simpson's diversity index over productive rearrangements. As stored in TCRdb, this immuneACCESS dataset retains in-frame rearrangements with V and J assigned. A fraction of the clones does not appear; measured against another copy, unresolved V genes explain less than half of the discrepancy, and the remainder lacks a known reason. The V and J calls and clone size are taken from that table; D and trimming were inferred from the DNA. This sample has about 140,000 clones in its table, and about 80% of those were observed once. Together, the top ten hold approximately 4% of the sample.

The collaborating institutions used their own protocols to collect whole blood in K2EDTA tubes. For TCRbeta analysis, collaborator samples were shipped as frozen whole blood, as isolated PBMCs, or as DNA extracted from either sample type. Sequenced material: peripheral blood. The sequence is built from TRBV5-1 and TRBJ1-1; 9 bases in the junction line up with TRBD1. This receptor was taken from a man in his sixties with acute or convalescent COVID-19. The CDR3 reads as follows: CASSSSGTGNTEAFF. The bases read TGCGCCAGCAGCTCCTCCGGGACAGGGAATACTGAAGCTTTCTTT. Outside the CDR3, residues come from the reference TRBV5-1 and TRBJ1-1 proteins, so the full variable domain is: KAGVTQTPRYLIKTRGQQVTLSCSPISGHRSVSWYQQTPGQGLQFLFEYFSETQRNKGNFPGRFSGRQFSNSRSEMNVSTLELGDSALYLCASSSSGTGNTEAFFGQGTRLTVV.